This T cell receptor (beta chain) stems from a study of T-cell memory formation after mild COVID-19. Overall study findings and caveats: Some clones that responded turned up in pre-infection memory, which suggests that cross-reactive memory joined in. Mostly located in CM and EM were contracting CD4+ clones, with contracting CD8+ clones located in EMRA. Among clones peaking at day 37 in the second wave, SARS-CoV-2 specificity remained unconfirmed.

This clonotype has more than one count but fewer than ten. Its antigen is not identified. The ends lost 2 bases at V and 5 bases at J; junction bases unmatched: 5. CDR3 size: 15 residues. Germline loops: CDR1 SGHTA, CDR2 FQGTGA. Constant-segment primers and 5'RACE yielded cDNA libraries for TCR alpha and TCR beta, each carrying sample barcodes and UMIs. TCRdb re-derived calls from the 5' RACE reads in MiXCR, one entry per CDR3 protein. The table shows roughly 100,000 distinct CDR3 sequences, with approximately 15% occurring only once. This chain connects TRBV7-3 to TRBJ2-1; 8 bases line up with TRBD2. The source of this sequence is an adult woman who had mild COVID-19 (a few samples of this study predate the infection). Cell type and time point are not known. The sample was PBMCs or a T cell subset sorted from them (not recorded which). The CDR3 DNA reads TGTGCCAGCAGCTTACTAGCGGGCAACGACAATGAGCAGTTCTTC. It codes for CASSLLAGNDNEQFF.